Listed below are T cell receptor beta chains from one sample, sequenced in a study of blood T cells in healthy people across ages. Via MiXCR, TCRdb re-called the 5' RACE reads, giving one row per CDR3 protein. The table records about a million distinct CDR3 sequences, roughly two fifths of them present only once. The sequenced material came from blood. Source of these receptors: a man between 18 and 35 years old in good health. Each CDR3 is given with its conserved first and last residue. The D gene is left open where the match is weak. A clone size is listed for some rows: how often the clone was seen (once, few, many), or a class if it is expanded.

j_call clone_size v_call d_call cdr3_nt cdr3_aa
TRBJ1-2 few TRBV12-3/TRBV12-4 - TGTGCCAGCAGTCCACCCGGGGGGGCAAATGGCTACACCTTC CASSPPGGANGYTF
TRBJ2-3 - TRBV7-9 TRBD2 TGTACCAGCAGCCCTACAAAAACCACAGCTCCGGGACTAGCTTACGATACGCAGTATTTT CTSSPTKTTAPGLAYDTQYF
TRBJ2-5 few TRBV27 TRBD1 TGTGCCAGCAGTCCGGACAGGGATTTTGTAGAGACCCAGTACTTC CASSPDRDFVETQYF
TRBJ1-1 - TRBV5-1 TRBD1 TGCGCCAGCAGCTTGACAGGGGCCGGAGTCACTGAAGCTTTCTTT CASSLTGAGVTEAFF
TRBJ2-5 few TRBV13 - TGTGCCAGCAGCCAGGACGGTTCGGAGACCCAGTACTTC CASSQDGSETQYF
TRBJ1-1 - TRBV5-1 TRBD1 TGCGCCAGCAGCATACGACCTTCCGCGGACAGGGGGAAGAACACTGAATCTTTCTTT CASSIRPSADRGKNTESFF
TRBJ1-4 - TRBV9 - TGTGCCAGCAGCCTCCACGGGGGCAGGGAAAATGAAAAACTGTTTTTT CASSLHGGRENEKLFF
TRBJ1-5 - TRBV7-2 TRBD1 TGTGCCAGCAGCCCGACCGGACAGGGGGGATATCAGCCCCAGCATTTT CASSPTGQGGYQPQHF
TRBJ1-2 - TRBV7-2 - TGTGCCAGCGGGCCCATCCCGGCGGTCTATGGCTACACCTTC CASGPIPAVYGYTF
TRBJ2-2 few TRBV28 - TGTGCCAGCAGTAGGGCCGGGGAGCTGTTTTTT CASSRAGELFF
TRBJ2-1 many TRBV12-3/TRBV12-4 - TGTGCCAGCAACAACCGGGGACCCGTCAGAGAGCAGTTCTTC CASNNRGPVREQFF
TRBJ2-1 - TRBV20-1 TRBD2 TGCAGTGCTAGTGGCGGGGGGGCTTACAATGAGCAGTTCTTC CSASGGGAYNEQFF
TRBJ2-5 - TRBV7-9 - TGTGCCAGCAGCGGAATAGTGGCGTCGGAGACCCAGTACTTC CASSGIVASETQYF
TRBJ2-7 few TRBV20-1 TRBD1 TGCAGTGCTAGTACCGGGACAGGCTACGAGCAGTACTTC CSASTGTGYEQYF
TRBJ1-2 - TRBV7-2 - TGTGCCAGCAGCCCCCCGCCCTTAAACAGAAATGGCTACACCTTC CASSPPPLNRNGYTF
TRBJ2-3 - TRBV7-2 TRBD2 TGTGCCAGCAGCAGCCCCCCCGGGACTATGAACACAGATACGCAGTATTTT CASSSPPGTMNTDTQYF
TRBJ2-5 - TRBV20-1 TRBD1 TGCAGTGCTAGAGATGGGCAGGGGGCCCAAGAGACCCAGTACTTC CSARDGQGAQETQYF
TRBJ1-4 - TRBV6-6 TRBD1 TGTGCCAGCAGTTACTCAGGGACAGGGGCCGAAAAACTGTTTTTT CASSYSGTGAEKLFF
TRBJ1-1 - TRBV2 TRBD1 TGTGCCAGCACCCTAACGGGACAGCCGGCGAACACTGAAGCTTTCTTT CASTLTGQPANTEAFF
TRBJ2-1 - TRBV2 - TGTGCCAGCAGTGAAGGCAGGGGAACGTTCTTC CASSEGRGTFF
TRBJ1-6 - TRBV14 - TGTGCCAGCAGCCAAGTAAGAAGGGGCCCAATTAATTCACCCCTCCACTTT CASSQVRRGPINSPLHF
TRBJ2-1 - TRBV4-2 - TGTGCCAGCAGCCAAAATACAGGTGGATCCTACAATGAGCAGTTCTTC CASSQNTGGSYNEQFF
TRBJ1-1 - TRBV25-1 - TGTGCCAGACAGGGTCAGTCGCGAGCTTTCTTT CARQGQSRAFF
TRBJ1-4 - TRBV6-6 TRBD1 TGTGCCAGCACCTCGACAGGGTTGAATGAAAAACTGTTTTTT CASTSTGLNEKLFF
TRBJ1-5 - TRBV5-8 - TGTGCCAGCAGCGGGGCAAGTACTAGCAATCAGCCCCAGCATTTT CASSGASTSNQPQHF
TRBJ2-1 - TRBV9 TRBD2 TGTGCCAGCAGCGAACGAGCGGGGGGCAATGAGCAGTTCTTC CASSERAGGNEQFF
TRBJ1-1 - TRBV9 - TGTGCCAGCAGCGCCTTGGGGGACGGTTCGGACACTGAAGCTTTCTTT CASSALGDGSDTEAFF
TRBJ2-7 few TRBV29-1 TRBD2 TGCAGCGTTGCGGTAGCGGGGGTCTACGAGCAGTACTTC CSVAVAGVYEQYF
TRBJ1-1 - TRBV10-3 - TGTGCCATCAGTGAGTCTTTTAATGAGGGGCTCACTGAAGCTTTCTTT CAISESFNEGLTEAFF
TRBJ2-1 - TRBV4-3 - TGCGCCAGCAGCCAAGGACTAGATGACTGTGAGCAGTTCTTC CASSQGLDDCEQFF
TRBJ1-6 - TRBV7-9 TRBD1 TGTGCCAGCAGCTTAGGGGACAGTAGAAATTCACCCCTCCACTTT CASSLGDSRNSPLHF
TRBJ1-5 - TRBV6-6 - TGTGCCAGCACCGATCAGGACGGCAATCAGCCCCAGCATTTT CASTDQDGNQPQHF
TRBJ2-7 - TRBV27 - TGTGCCAGCAGTTCCGCCCGATACGAGCAGTACTTC CASSSARYEQYF
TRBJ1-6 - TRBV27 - TGTGCCAGCACTACACGGGGGGTCCACCTCTATAAGTCACCCCTCCACTTT CASTTRGVHLYKSPLHF
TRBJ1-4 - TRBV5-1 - TGCGCCAGCAGCTTGGGCGGGACAAATAATGAAAAACTGTTTTTT CASSLGGTNNEKLFF
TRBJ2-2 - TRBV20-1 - TGCAGTGCAACCGGGACCATGAACACCGGGGAGCTGTTTTTT CSATGTMNTGELFF
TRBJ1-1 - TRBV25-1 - TGTGCCAGCAGTGCATACAGGGAGGACACTGAAGCTTTCTTT CASSAYREDTEAFF